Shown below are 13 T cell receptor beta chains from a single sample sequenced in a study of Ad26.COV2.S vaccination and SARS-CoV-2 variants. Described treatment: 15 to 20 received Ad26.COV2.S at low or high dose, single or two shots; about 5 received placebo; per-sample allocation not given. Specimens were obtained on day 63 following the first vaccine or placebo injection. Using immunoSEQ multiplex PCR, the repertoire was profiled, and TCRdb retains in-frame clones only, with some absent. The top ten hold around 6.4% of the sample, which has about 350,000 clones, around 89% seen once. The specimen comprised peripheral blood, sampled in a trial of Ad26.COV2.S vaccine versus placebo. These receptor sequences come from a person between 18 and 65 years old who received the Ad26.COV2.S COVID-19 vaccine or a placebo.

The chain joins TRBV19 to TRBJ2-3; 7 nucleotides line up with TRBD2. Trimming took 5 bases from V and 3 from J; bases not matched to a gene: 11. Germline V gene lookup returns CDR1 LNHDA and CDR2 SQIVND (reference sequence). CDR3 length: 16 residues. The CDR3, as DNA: TGTGCCAGTAGTGGGGGGGGAACGGGTGTTACAGATACGCAGTATTTT. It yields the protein CASSGGGTGVTDTQYF.

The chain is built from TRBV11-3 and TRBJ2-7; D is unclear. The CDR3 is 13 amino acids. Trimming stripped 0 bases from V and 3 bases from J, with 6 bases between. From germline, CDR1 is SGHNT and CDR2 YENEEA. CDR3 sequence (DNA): TGTGCCAGCAGCTTAGATCTAGGCTACGAGCAGTACTTC. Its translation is CASSLDLGYEQYF.

The CDR3 DNA reads TGTGCCAGCAGCCCAGCGGGATCTTTCTTGGGAGGAAACACCATATATTTT. It encodes CASSPAGSFLGGNTIYF. This chain connects TRBV3-1 (or the pseudogene TRBV3-2) to TRBJ1-3; D gene uncertain. CDR3 length: 17 amino acids. Germline assignment: CDR1 LGHDT and CDR2 YNNKEL (reference sequence). V lost 4 bases to trimming and J lost 4 bases, with 20 bases between them.

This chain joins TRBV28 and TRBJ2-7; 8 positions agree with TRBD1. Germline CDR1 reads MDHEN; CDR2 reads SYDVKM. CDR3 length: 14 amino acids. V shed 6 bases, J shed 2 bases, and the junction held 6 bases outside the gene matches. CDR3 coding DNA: TGTGCCAGCAGAGACAGGGGACGGACCTACGAGCAGTACTTC. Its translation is CASRDRGRTYEQYF.

CDR3 in DNA: TGCGCCAGCCAGGACAGATTTAATTCACCCCTCCACTTT. Translated, it gives CASQDRFNSPLHF. The chain couples TRBV10-1 to TRBJ1-6, with D possibly being TRBD1 (6 bases). The CDR3 loop spans 13 amino acids. The V end lost 8 bases, the J end lost 6 bases, and 11 bases lay between the germline ends. CDR1 is WNHNN, CDR2 SYGVQD, per germline (reference sequence).

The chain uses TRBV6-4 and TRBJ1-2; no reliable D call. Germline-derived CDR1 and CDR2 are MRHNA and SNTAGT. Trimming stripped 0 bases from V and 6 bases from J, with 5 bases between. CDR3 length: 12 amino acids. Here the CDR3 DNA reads TGTGCCAGCAGTGACTCAGGTGATGGCTACACCTTC. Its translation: CASSDSGDGYTF.

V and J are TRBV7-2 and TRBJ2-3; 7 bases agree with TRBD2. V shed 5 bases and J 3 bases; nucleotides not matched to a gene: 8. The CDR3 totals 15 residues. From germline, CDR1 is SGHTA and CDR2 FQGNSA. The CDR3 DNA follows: TGTGCCAGCAGCCCCGGGGGAGCGGGAACAGATACGCAGTATTTT. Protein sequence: CASSPGGAGTDTQYF.

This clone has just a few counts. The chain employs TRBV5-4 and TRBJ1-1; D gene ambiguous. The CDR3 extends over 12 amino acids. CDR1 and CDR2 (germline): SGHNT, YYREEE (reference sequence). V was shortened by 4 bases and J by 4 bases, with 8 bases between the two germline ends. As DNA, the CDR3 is TGTGCCAGCAGCATTTCTAGCACTGAAGCTTTCTTT. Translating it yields CASSISSTEAFF.

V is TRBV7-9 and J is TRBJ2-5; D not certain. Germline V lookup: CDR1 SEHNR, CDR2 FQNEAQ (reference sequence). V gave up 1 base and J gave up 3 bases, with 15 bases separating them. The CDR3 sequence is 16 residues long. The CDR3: CASSLGSAIPKETQYF. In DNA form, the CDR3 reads TGTGCCAGCAGCTTAGGGTCCGCCATCCCAAAAGAGACCCAGTACTTC.

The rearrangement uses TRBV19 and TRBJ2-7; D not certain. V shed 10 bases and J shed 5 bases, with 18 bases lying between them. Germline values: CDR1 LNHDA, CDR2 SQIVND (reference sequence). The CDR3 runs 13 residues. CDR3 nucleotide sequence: TGTGCCACTGCCTGGGGTTTCATGGACGAGCAGTACTTC. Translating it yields CATAWGFMDEQYF.

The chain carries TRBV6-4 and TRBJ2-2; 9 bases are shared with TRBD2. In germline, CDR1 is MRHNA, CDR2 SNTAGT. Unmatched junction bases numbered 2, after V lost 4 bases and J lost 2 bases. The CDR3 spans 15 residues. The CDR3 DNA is TGTGCCAGCAGTGTACTAGCGGGTAACACCGGGGAGCTGTTTTTT. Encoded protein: CASSVLAGNTGELFF.

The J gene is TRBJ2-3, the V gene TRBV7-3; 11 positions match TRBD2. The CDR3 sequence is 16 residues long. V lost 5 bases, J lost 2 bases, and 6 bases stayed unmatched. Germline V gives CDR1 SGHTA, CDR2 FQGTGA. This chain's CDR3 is CASSPTTSGTTDTQYF. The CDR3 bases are TGTGCCAGCAGCCCTACGACTAGCGGGACCACAGATACGCAGTATTTT.

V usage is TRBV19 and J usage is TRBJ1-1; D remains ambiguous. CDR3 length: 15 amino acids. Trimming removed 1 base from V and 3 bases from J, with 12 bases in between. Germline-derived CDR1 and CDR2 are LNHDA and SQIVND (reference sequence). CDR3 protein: CASSIVRGRYTEAFF. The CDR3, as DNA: TGTGCCAGTAGTATAGTACGGGGAAGGTACACTGAAGCTTTCTTT.